This TCR beta chain was retrieved from a study of CD8 T cells in Susac syndrome. The study's findings and limits: The authors found no clonal expansion in Susac syndrome CD4+ T cell repertoires.

Remarks on this clonotype: The antigen is not known.

V shed 3 bases, J shed 3 bases, and the junction held 4 bases outside the gene matches. CDR3 size: 15 residues. Looked up from germline, CDR1 is SGHRS and CDR2 is YFSETQ. Reverse transcription of about 0.45 to 1 ug RNA was performed with random hexamers. TCRdb fed the immunoSEQ multiplex PCR reads into MiXCR, producing one record per CDR3 protein. The profile covers 95,000 to 150,000 distinct CDR3 sequences, with roughly 95% appearing a single time and roughly 0.13% taken by the ten largest. This receptor was taken from a human donor with Susac syndrome. The sample was CD4+ T cells from PBMCs. The chain combines TRBV5-1 with TRBJ2-1, with 9 bases aligning to TRBD1. The CDR3 loop is CASSSGTGNYNEQFF. CDR3 coding DNA: TGCGCCAGCAGCTCTGGGACAGGGAACTACAATGAGCAGTTCTTC. Looking up the rest from reference TRBV5-1 and TRBJ2-1 gives the full variable domain: KAGVTQTPRYLIKTRGQQVTLSCSPISGHRSVSWYQQTPGQGLQFLFEYFSETQRNKGNFPGRFSGRQFSNSRSEMNVSTLELGDSALYLCASSSGTGNYNEQFFGPGTRLTVL.